This entry lists 6 T cell receptor beta chains sequenced from one sample in a study of blood T cell repertoires in COVID-19. Here immunoSEQ multiplex PCR was the method, and the copy in TCRdb shows in-frame clones only, minus some. The sample has under 300,000 clones; under 90% are singletons. Material for sequencing was peripheral blood. The receptor set was obtained from a woman aged 55 to 70 with active or convalescent COVID-19.

The chain joins TRBV4-3 to TRBJ1-2; 7 nucleotides line up with TRBD1. CDR1 is LGHNA and CDR2 is YSLEER in the germline V gene. This CDR3 has 19 amino acids. J lost 0 bases, V lost 1 base, and 14 bases had no gene match. The CDR3 coding sequence is TGCGCCAGCAGCCAAGTTTCTATAGACAGGGTAACGTCTAACTATGGCTACACCTTC. Translating it yields CASSQVSIDRVTSNYGYTF.

The chain combines TRBV4-1 with TRBJ2-1; possibly TRBD2 for D (6 bases). The CDR3 covers 18 residues. The V gene lost 2 bases and the J gene lost 0 bases, with 17 bases spanning the gap. Per germline, CDR1 MGHRA and CDR2 YSYEKL. The CDR3 coding sequence is TGCGCCAGCAGCCAACTGGGGGGTATGGCGAGCTCCTACAATGAGCAGTTCTTC. This encodes CASSQLGGMASSYNEQFF.

The chain employs TRBV27 and TRBJ2-1; 7 positions agree with TRBD2. The length of the CDR3 is 12 residues. With 8 bases clipped from V and 8 bases from J, the junction kept 6 bases outside the gene matches. The V gene's germline CDR1 is MNHEY and CDR2 SMNVEV (reference sequence). The CDR3 DNA is TGTGCCAGCGGGGGGGAGGCACATGAGCAGTTCTTC. Its translation is CASGGEAHEQFF.

The chain joins TRBV29-1 to TRBJ1-2, with D tentatively TRBD1 (5 bases). The germline gives CDR1 SQVTM, CDR2 ANQGSEA. V was clipped by 3 bases and J by 5 bases, with 16 bases between them. The CDR3 runs to 14 residues. As DNA, the CDR3 is TGCAGCGTTGATGAGTCTCCAGGGTCTTATGGCTACACCTTC. It is translated as CSVDESPGSYGYTF.

Points on this clone: Distinct nucleotide sequences in the sample also encode this CDR3. The chain is built from TRBV9 and TRBJ1-3; 10 nucleotides line up with TRBD1. The CDR3 length is 15 residues. The germline V gene has CDR1 SGDLS and CDR2 YYNGEE. Unmatched junction bases numbered 1, after V lost 0 bases and J lost 4 bases. The chain's CDR3 is CASSVGQGAGNTIYF. CDR3 sequence (DNA): TGTGCCAGCAGCGTAGGACAGGGGGCAGGAAACACCATATATTTT.

Only one count was recorded for this clone. This chain joins TRBV27 and TRBJ2-2; no definite D call. V was pared by 3 bases and J by 5 bases, with 13 bases between. Germline V gives CDR1 MNHEY, CDR2 SMNVEV (reference sequence). The CDR3 is made up of 15 amino acids. This CDR3 is CASSLGSSSTGELFF. The CDR3 DNA reads as TGTGCCAGCAGTTTGGGCAGTTCGAGTACCGGGGAGCTGTTTTTT.